This T cell receptor (beta chain) was identified in a study of beta chain features in type 1 diabetes. General study findings and limits: In type 1 diabetes patients, VDJ junctions had fewer insertions; deletions at these junctions were more frequent.

V gave up 5 bases and J gave up 4 bases, with 15 bases separating them. This CDR3 has 14 residues. Germline V CDR1 and CDR2: SGHTA, FQGNSA. About this clone: Its antigen is still unknown.

TCRB transcripts that were expressed got sequenced, as all of the isolated RNA had been reverse transcribed. Assay: immunoSEQ multiplex PCR; the TCRdb copy retains only in-frame clones and omits some. The data show about 130,000 clones, with about 9.2% seen just once and approximately 0.68% held by the top ten. The sequence came from a man aged 18-30 years in good health. The material sequenced was central memory CD4+ T cells from blood. The rearrangement uses TRBV7-2 and TRBJ2-7; D might be TRBD2 (5 bases). The CDR3 sequence: CASSLAGIVYEQYF. CDR3 DNA: TGTGCCAGCAGCCTGGCGGGCATAGTATACGAGCAGTACTTC. Full variable domain (missing parts from reference TRBV7-2 and TRBJ2-7): GAGVSQSPSNKVTEKGKDVELRCDPISGHTALYWYRQSLGQGLEFLIYFQGNSAPDKSGLPSDRFSAERTGGSVSTLTIQRTQQEDSAVYLCASSLAGIVYEQYFGPGTRLTVT.